The 20 T cell receptor beta chains presented below share a single source sample, sequenced in a study of tissue T cells after allogeneic stem cell transplantation. Time point here: mouse harvest day 14 after allogeneic transplant. Each mouse received 10^7 T-cell-depleted marrow cells plus 10^6 splenic CD5+ T cells by tail vein. Sequencing was performed with immunoSEQ multiplex PCR; in TCRdb, only in-frame clones are kept and a portion is missing. The sample holds approximately 8,400 clones, 35% to 40% seen once. The sequenced sample was skin. The receptors originated from a female BALB/c mouse given C57BL/6 T cells with graft-versus-host disease after an allogeneic hematopoietic cell transplant.

This clone is judged medium-sized. Gene names denote mouse genes. The read gets to within 1 residue of the CDR3 end, and the germline J gene fills in the rest. This sample includes further DNA sequences coding for the same CDR3. The J gene is TRBJ2-4, the V gene TRBV26; D not certain. The CDR3 is 14 residues long. V lost 6 bases, J lost 0 bases, and 10 bases lay in between. CDR1 and CDR2 from the germline V gene are KGHPV and FQNQEV (reference sequence). CDR3 DNA, as far as it was read: TGTGCCAGCAGCCTGGACCGTAGTCAAAACACCTTGTAC. Residues: CASSLDRSQNTLY. Given in full, the CDR3 is CASSLDRSQNTLYF.

Within the sample, this clone is medium-sized. Mouse gene names apply. The read halts 1 residue ahead of the CDR3 end, with the missing end drawn from the germline J gene. This chain links TRBV13-2 with TRBJ2-7; D is undetermined. This CDR3 comprises 13 residues. V was shortened by 0 bases and J by 5 bases, with 9 bases between the two germline ends. CDR1 is NNHNN and CDR2 is SYGAGS in the germline V gene (reference sequence). The covered CDR3 bases are TGTGCCAGCGGTGATGAAATCCTGGATGAACAGTAC. Translating it yields CASGDEILDEQY. The CDR3 as a whole reads CASGDEILDEQYF.

A remark on this clone: Mouse names are used for the genes. The CDR3 extends 1 residue past the end of the read, so its final part is completed from the germline J gene. The gene calls are TRBV5 and TRBJ2-1; 7 bases line up with TRBD2. With V trimmed by 0 bases and J by 0 bases, 2 bases remained unmatched. The CDR3 sequence is 16 residues long. Germline V gene lookup returns CDR1 LGHNA and CDR2 YNLKQL (reference sequence). CDR3 in amino acids: CASSQEGGGNYAEQFF. The covered CDR3 bases are TGTGCCAGCAGCCAAGAGGGGGGGGGTAACTATGCTGAGCAGTTC.

As for this clone: Germline and genes here are mouse. From the germline J gene comes the end of the CDR3, since the read stops 1 residue before it. This chain uses TRBV5 with TRBJ2-4, with 7 bases aligning to TRBD2. The V segment lost 4 bases and the J segment 0 bases; nucleotides outside the gene matches: 4. The CDR3 length is 15 residues. Germline V gives CDR1 LGHNA, CDR2 YNLKQL (reference sequence). The covered CDR3 bases are TGTGCCAGCAGCCCCTGGGGGACTAGTCAAAACACCTTGTAC. Translation: CASSPWGTSQNTLY. Given in full, the CDR3 is CASSPWGTSQNTLYF.

In the case of this clone: Genes and germline come from the mouse. The observed sequence ends 1 residue before the CDR3 terminus, with the missing tail filled in from the germline J gene. The V call is TRBV23, the J call TRBJ1-6; the D call in the table, TRBD1, was not verified against the DNA. TRBJ1-6 is given ORF status, its function remaining uncertain. The CDR3 totals 14 residues. Germline V gene data show CDR1 as KGHTA and CDR2 as FQNQQP. CDR3 bases read: TGCTCCAGCAGTCAATCCGGGACAAATTCGCCCCTCTAC. Protein: CSSSQSGTNSPLY. The complete CDR3 protein is CSSSQSGTNSPLYF.

Remarks on this clone: Gene names are the mouse ones. Read coverage stops 1 residue before the CDR3 terminus; the germline J gene supplies the remainder. The chain is built from TRBV13-2 and TRBJ2-1; 9 positions match TRBD2. The ends lost 0 bases at V and 3 bases at J; junction bases unmatched: 1. Germline-derived CDR1 and CDR2 are NNHNN and SYGAGS (reference sequence). The CDR3 has 15 amino acids. The CDR3 here is CASGDGLGAYAEQFF. CDR3 bases read: TGTGCCAGCGGTGATGGACTGGGGGCCTATGCTGAGCAGTTC.

A note on this clone: Gene names and germline match the mouse. The read terminates 1 residue before the CDR3 end, so the remaining end is supplied by the germline J gene. V usage is TRBV13-1 and J usage is TRBJ2-5; 10 positions match TRBD2. The J segment lost 0 bases and the V segment lost 3 bases, leaving 1 base of the junction unmatched. The germline V gene has CDR1 NSHNY and CDR2 SYGAGN. The CDR3 is made up of 15 amino acids. CDR3 DNA (partial): TGTGCCAGCAGTGGGACTGGGGGTAACCAAGACACCCAGTAC. Its translation: CASSGTGGNQDTQY. The full CDR3 protein reads CASSGTGGNQDTQYF.

Remarks on this clone: The listed genes are named as in mouse. The missing CDR3 end, 1 residue past where the read stops, is filled in from the germline J gene. The gene calls are TRBV24 and TRBJ2-3, with TRBD1 matching 10 bases. The CDR3 sequence is 14 residues long. V gave up 4 bases and J gave up 3 bases; unmatched junction bases: 1. The V gene's germline CDR1 is KGHTA and CDR2 FRNEEI. Partial CDR3 DNA: TGTGCCAGCAGTCGGACAGGGGGAGCAGAAACGCTGTAT. Translated, it gives CASSRTGGAETLY. The whole CDR3 protein is CASSRTGGAETLYF.

This clone has more than one count but fewer than ten. The genes are named according to mouse. The sequenced fragment ends 1 residue before the CDR3 boundary, so the rest is inferred from the germline J gene. V usage is TRBV3 and J usage is TRBJ2-7, with 14 positions matching TRBD2. CDR1 and CDR2 from the germline V gene are SNHLY and FYNGKV (reference sequence). The CDR3 has 14 amino acids. Trimming at V came to 4 bases and at J to 6 bases, leaving 2 bases not matched to a gene. CDR3: CASSSGLGGLEQYF. The sequenced CDR3 bases are TGTGCCAGCAGCTCGGGACTGGGGGGGCTTGAACAGTAC.

Only a few counts were recorded for this clone. The gene names here belong to mouse. The read finishes 1 residue shy of the CDR3 end, and the germline J gene is used to complete it. V is TRBV12-2 and J is TRBJ1-3, with TRBD1 matching 8 bases. The CDR3 runs to 14 residues. J was trimmed by 2 bases and V by 1 base; bases with no gene match: 0. Germline CDR1 is SGHLS and CDR2 is HYDKME. The DNA read from the CDR3 is TGTGCCAGCTCTCTACAGGGGGCTGGAAATACGCTCTAT. Translating gives CASSLQGAGNTLY. The entire CDR3 is CASSLQGAGNTLYF.

About this clone: Germline and genes: mouse. Other DNA variants within this sample encode the same CDR3. The CDR3 loop is CASSPTGGNYAEQFF. Incomplete CDR3 DNA: TGTGCCAGCAGTCCCACTGGGGGCAACTATGCTGAGCAGTTC. V gene TRBV26 combines with J gene TRBJ2-1; 8 positions agree with TRBD2. The read finishes 1 residue shy of the CDR3 end, and the germline J gene is used to complete it. CDR3 length: 15 amino acids. V lost 4 bases, J lost 1 base, and 3 bases stayed unmatched. Germline-derived CDR1 and CDR2 are KGHPV and FQNQEV (reference sequence).

As for this clone: Each gene name is a mouse one. The read is 1 residue too short to cover the CDR3 end, so that end is filled in from the germline J gene. This chain connects TRBV12-2 to TRBJ1-2, with D perhaps matching TRBD1 (5 bases). Trimming pared 6 bases from V and 0 bases from J, leaving 10 bases between. The CDR3 is 13 amino acids. Germline V CDR1 and CDR2: SGHLS, HYDKME. The CDR3 spells CASPDRANSDYTF. The sequenced CDR3 bases are TGTGCCAGCCCAGACAGAGCAAACTCCGACTACACC.

Details on this clone: The genes are named according to mouse. The CDR3 is cut off 1 residue early in the read; its end comes from the germline J gene. The chain has TRBV16 and TRBJ2-4; TRBD2 matches at 11 bases. This CDR3 has 14 residues. The germline gives CDR1 SGHSA, CDR2 FRNQAP. Trimming took 0 bases from V and 10 from J; bases not matched to a gene: 3. The CDR3 loop is CASSLETGGEALYF. CDR3 DNA (partial): TGTGCAAGCAGCTTAGAGACTGGGGGGGAGGCCTTGTAC. Combining the CDR3 with reference TRBV16 and TRBJ2-4 gives the whole variable domain NAGVIQTPRHKVTGKGQEATLWCEPISGHSAVFWYRQTIVQGLEFLTYFRNQAPIDDSGMPKERFSAQMPNQSHSTLKIQSTQPQDSAVYLCASSLETGGEALYFGAGTRLSVL.

By sample fraction, this clone is medium-sized (0.01 to 0.1%). Gene names and germline refer to mouse. Partial CDR3 DNA: TGTGCCAGCAGGGACCCTAATAACGAAAGATTATTT. The encoded protein is CASRDPNNERLF. Given in full, the CDR3 is CASRDPNNERLFF. The chain couples TRBV4 to TRBJ1-4, with D unresolved. The DNA ends 1 residue before the CDR3 does, and the rest of the CDR3 is filled in from the germline J gene. Germline V gene lookup returns CDR1 LGHDT and CDR2 YNNKQL (reference sequence). Deletions cut 6 bases from V and 5 bases from J, with 10 bases between. The CDR3 is 13 amino acids.

This clone is labeled as medium-sized (0.01 to 0.1%). The gene names here belong to mouse. The CDR3 is cut off 1 residue early in the read; its end comes from the germline J gene. The V gene is TRBV13-3, the J gene TRBJ1-4, with 11 bases identical to TRBD1. Per the germline V gene, CDR1 is NNHDY and CDR2 is SYVADS. The CDR3 has 14 residues. J was trimmed by 6 bases and V by 5 bases; bases with no gene match: 3. CDR3 DNA, as far as it was read: TGTGCCAGCAGACCGGGACAGGGGGACGAAAGATTATTT. Residues: CASRPGQGDERLF. The entire CDR3 protein reads CASRPGQGDERLFF.

This clone was detected only a few times. Genes and germline come from the mouse. The missing CDR3 end, 1 residue past where the read stops, is filled in from the germline J gene. The chain combines TRBV23 with TRBJ1-4; the D call TRBD1 from the table was never checked on the DNA. Germline lookup yields CDR1 KGHTA and CDR2 FQNQQP. The CDR3 contains 15 residues. The CDR3 loop is CSSSLGTGRGERLFF. The sequenced CDR3 bases are TGCTCCAGCAGTCTGGGGACAGGGAGGGGCGAAAGATTATTT.

In this sample, this clone is medium-sized. Gene names refer to mouse genes. The CDR3 goes on 1 residue after the read ends, and that part is filled in from the germline J gene. The chain joins TRBV23 to TRBJ1-4; the D call of TRBD1 is as the table states it, not checked on the DNA. The CDR3 runs 15 residues. Germline CDR1 and CDR2: KGHTA and FQNQQP. This CDR3 is CSSSTGTGANERLFF. Partial CDR3 DNA: TGCTCCAGCAGTACCGGGACAGGGGCCAACGAAAGATTATTT.

As for this clone: The gene symbols are mouse symbols. The CDR3 end is not reached by the read, which stops 1 residue before it; the germline J gene fills it in. This sample includes further DNA sequences coding for the same CDR3. The V gene is TRBV26, the J gene TRBJ1-2; D gene uncertain. The CDR3 totals 13 residues. Germline loops: CDR1 KGHPV, CDR2 FQNQEV (reference sequence). The ends were cut back, 4 bases at V and 0 bases at J, with 6 bases in the middle. CDR3 loop: CASSRQANSDYTF. The covered CDR3 bases are TGTGCCAGCAGTCGCCAGGCAAACTCCGACTACACC.

Notes on this clone: Gene names are mouse gene names. The sequenced fragment ends 1 residue before the CDR3 boundary, so the rest is inferred from the germline J gene. This chain uses TRBV23 with TRBJ2-4; the tabulated D call, TRBD1, remains unverified against the DNA. CDR1 is KGHTA, CDR2 FQNQQP, per germline. This CDR3 has 15 residues. The CDR3 spells CSSSQSRDNQNTLYF. The DNA read from the CDR3 is TGCTCCAGCAGTCAATCGAGGGACAATCAAAACACCTTGTAC.

Notes on this clone: Mouse names are used for the genes. The read is 1 residue too short to cover the CDR3 end, so that end is filled in from the germline J gene. The V call is TRBV13-3, the J call TRBJ1-3; D is perhaps TRBD1 (6 bases). The CDR3 loop spans 15 amino acids. Germline values: CDR1 NNHDY, CDR2 SYVADS. V lost 4 bases and J lost 0, with 11 bases in between. CDR3 DNA, as far as it was read: TGTGCCAGCAGTTCCGGGACACTTTCTGGAAATACGCTCTAT. It is translated as CASSSGTLSGNTLY. The whole CDR3 protein reads CASSSGTLSGNTLYF.